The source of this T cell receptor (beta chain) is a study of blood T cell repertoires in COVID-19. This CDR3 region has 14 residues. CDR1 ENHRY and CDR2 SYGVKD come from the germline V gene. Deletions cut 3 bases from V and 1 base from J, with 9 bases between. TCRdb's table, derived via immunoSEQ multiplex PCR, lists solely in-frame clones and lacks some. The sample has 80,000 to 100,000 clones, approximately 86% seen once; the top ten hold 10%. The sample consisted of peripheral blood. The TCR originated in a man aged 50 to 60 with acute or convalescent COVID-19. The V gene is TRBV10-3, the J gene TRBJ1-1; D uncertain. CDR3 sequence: CAISEDGKNTEAFF. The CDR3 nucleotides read TGTGCCATCAGTGAAGACGGGAAGAACACTGAAGCTTTCTTT.